The TCR beta chain under discussion was sequenced for a study of CD8 T cells in ankylosing spondylitis. Whole-study findings and limits: CD8+ cells made up the disease-linked clones, which were relatively rare in peripheral blood. Characteristic, it appeared, of ankylosing spondylitis blood was a TCR beta motif of eight highly homologous variants. As reported, disease-linked clones showed significant enrichment in matched ankylosing spondylitis synovial fluid.

With molecular barcodes, quantitative 5'-RACE was used to make the TCR beta libraries. TCRdb re-called the 5' RACE reads through MiXCR, storing one row per CDR3 protein. The table lists 210,000 or so distinct CDR3 sequences, more than 25% of them singletons, with under 8% in the top ten. As for this clonotype: The target antigen is unknown. A single base separates this from a much larger clone, so it may be a read error.

CDR1 and CDR2 (germline): MNHNS, SASEGT. CDR3 length equals 14 residues. The chain employs TRBV6-1 and TRBJ1-4; D gene unclear. This receptor was identified in a male donor with ankylosing spondylitis or in good health (not recorded which). Material: blood, either unsorted or a sorted T cell fraction (not recorded which). In nucleotides, the CDR3 is TGTGCCAGCAGTGACCGGGCAACTAATGAAAACCTGTTTTTT. Protein product: CASSDRATNENLFF.